The clone carrying this TCR beta chain occurred once. The CDR3 extends over 15 amino acids. The junction had 7 bases not matched to a gene; V was cut back by 4 bases and J by 4 bases. CDR1 SGHNT and CDR2 YYREEE come from the germline V gene (reference sequence). These data come from a study of cytomegalovirus exposure and HLA in healthy donors. The PCR employed 60 Vbeta primers together with 13 Jbeta primers. The protocol was immunoSEQ multiplex PCR, while the TCRdb copy is restricted to in-frame clones and leaves out a portion. Of more than 150,000 clones listed, more than 60% are singletons. The sequencing input was PBMCs. This clonotype was obtained from a young man in good health and CMV-seronegative. The V gene is TRBV5-4, the J gene TRBJ2-1; 8 bases are a match to TRBD1. CDR3 in amino acids: CASSGGQGPYNEQFF. As DNA, the CDR3 is TGTGCCAGCAGCGGTGGACAGGGTCCGTACAATGAGCAGTTCTTC.